This T cell receptor (beta chain) was documented in a study of blood T cells in healthy people across ages. Combining a sample-barcoded 5' primer with a J-beta primer mix, a second PCR ran for about 6 to 12 cycles. TCRdb called the 5' RACE reads again in MiXCR, with one record for every CDR3 protein. The sample lists under 2,000,000 distinct CDR3 sequences, approximately 50% occurring once. The CDR3 spans 15 residues. In germline, CDR1 is MGHRA, CDR2 YSYEKL. Trimming removed 4 bases at V and 6 bases at J, with 18 bases between. The sample comprised blood. The chain is built from TRBV4-1 and TRBJ1-2; maybe TRBD1 (5 bases). The TCR originated in a woman aged 40 to 50 in good health. The CDR3 protein is CASSPPEGSPHGYTF. CDR3 DNA: TGCGCCAGCAGCCCCCCCGAGGGGAGCCCGCATGGCTACACCTTC.